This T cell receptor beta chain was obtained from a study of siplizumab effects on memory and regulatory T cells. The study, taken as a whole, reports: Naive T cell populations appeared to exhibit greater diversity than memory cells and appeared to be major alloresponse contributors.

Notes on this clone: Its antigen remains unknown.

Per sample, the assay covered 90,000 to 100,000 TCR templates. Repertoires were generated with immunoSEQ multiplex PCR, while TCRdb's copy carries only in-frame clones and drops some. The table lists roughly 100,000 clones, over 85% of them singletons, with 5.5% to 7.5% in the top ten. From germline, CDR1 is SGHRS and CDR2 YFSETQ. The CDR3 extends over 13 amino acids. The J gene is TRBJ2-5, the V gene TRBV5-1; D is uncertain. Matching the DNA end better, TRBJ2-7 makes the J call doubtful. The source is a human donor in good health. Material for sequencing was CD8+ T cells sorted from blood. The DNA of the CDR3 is TGCGCCAGCAGCTTAAAAAGCTCCTACGAGCAGTACTTC. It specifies CASSLKSSYEQYF.